This T cell receptor beta chain originates from a study of control samples from healthy donors and cancer patients. TCRdb's copy holds only in-frame clones and misses some; the assay was immunoSEQ multiplex PCR. The data hold about 130,000 clones, with over 80% observed a single time. V lost 8 bases and J 7 bases, leaving 15 bases between the germline ends. The CDR3 sequence is 13 residues long. Germline V gene lookup returns CDR1 GTSNPN and CDR2 SVGIG (reference sequence). This receptor was obtained from a woman aged 45-65 years in good health. The V call is TRBV30, the J call TRBJ1-6; D unclear. The sequenced material came from blood. The CDR3: CAAQEAGNSPLHF. DNA for the CDR3: TGTGCCGCCCAAGAGGCAGGCAATTCACCCCTCCACTTT.